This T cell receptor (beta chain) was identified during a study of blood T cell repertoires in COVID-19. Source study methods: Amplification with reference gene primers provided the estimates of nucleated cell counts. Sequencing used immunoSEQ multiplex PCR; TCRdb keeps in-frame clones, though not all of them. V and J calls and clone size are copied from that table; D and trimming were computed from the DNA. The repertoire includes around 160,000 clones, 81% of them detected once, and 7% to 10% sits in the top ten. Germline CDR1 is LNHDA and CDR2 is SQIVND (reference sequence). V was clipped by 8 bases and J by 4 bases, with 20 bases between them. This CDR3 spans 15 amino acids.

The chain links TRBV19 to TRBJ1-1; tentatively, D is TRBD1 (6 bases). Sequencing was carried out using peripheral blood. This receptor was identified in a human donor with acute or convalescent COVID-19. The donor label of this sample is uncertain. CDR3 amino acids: CASSSRGGGSTEAFF. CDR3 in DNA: TGTGCCAGTTCTTCCCGGGGGGGCGGAAGCACTGAAGCTTTCTTT.